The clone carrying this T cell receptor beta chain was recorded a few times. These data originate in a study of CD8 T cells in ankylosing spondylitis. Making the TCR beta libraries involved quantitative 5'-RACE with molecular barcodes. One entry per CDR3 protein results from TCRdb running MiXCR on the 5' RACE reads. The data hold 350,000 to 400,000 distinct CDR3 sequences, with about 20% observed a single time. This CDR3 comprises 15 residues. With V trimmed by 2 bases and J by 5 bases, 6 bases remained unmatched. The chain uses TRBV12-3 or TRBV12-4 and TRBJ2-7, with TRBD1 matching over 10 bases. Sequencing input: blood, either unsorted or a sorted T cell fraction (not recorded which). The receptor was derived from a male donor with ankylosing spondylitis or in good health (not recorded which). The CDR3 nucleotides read TGTGCCAGCAGTTTACTTGGACAGGGGGTGGACGAGCAGTACTTC. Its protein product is CASSLLGQGVDEQYF.